This TCR beta chain emerged from a study of CD8 T cells in Susac syndrome. In germline, CDR1 is MGHDK, CDR2 SYGVNS. The CDR3 is made up of 19 amino acids. V was pared by 4 bases and J by 4 bases, with 26 bases between. As to this clonotype: Its antigen is not known.

Overall study findings and caveats: The authors acknowledged that the study's TCR sequencing and HLA analysis involved relatively few individuals.

Reverse transcription of about 0.45 to 1 ug RNA used random hexamers. One entry per CDR3 protein results from TCRdb running MiXCR on the immunoSEQ multiplex PCR reads. The sample yields some 200,000 distinct CDR3 sequences, around 95% seen once. The V and J genes are TRBV25-1 and TRBJ1-5, with D possibly being TRBD1 (5 bases). Sequencing was performed on CD8+ T cells from PBMCs. The TCR comes from a human donor with Susac syndrome. For the CDR3, the DNA is TGTGCCAGCAGTGGAGGGAGTGGGGCAGGTATAGGGTCGAATCAGCCCCAGCATTTT. As protein: CASSGGSGAGIGSNQPQHF. Drawing the rest from reference TRBV25-1 and TRBJ1-5, the complete variable domain is EADIYQTPRYLVIGTGKKITLECSQTMGHDKMYWYQQDPGMELHLIHYSYGVNSTEKGDLSSESTVSRIRTEHFPLTLESARPSHTSQYLCASSGGSGAGIGSNQPQHFGDGTRLSIL.